This TCR beta chain was captured by sequencing in a study of T cells in Graves' hyperthyroidism and ophthalmopathy. Looking at the study overall: Blood was drawn when the patient was first diagnosed and still untreated.

CDR3 length equals 15 residues. In germline, CDR1 is MNHEY, CDR2 SVGEGT. Trimming took off 7 bases at V and 0 bases at J, with 13 bases between the two ends. This clonotype came up many times. Amplification of TCR beta CDR3 regions was performed using RNA transcripts as template. HTBI primers were used for first-round RT-PCR of the TCR CDR3. TCRdb itself ran the multiplex PCR reads through MiXCR, one entry per CDR3 protein. The data hold 250,000 to 300,000 distinct CDR3 sequences, with roughly 14% observed a single time. This TCR derives from a woman in her twenties or thirties with Graves' hyperthyroidism that later progressed to Graves' ophthalmopathy. Source material: blood. This chain joins TRBV6-2 or TRBV6-3 and TRBJ2-1; the D gene is possibly TRBD1 (6 bases). CDR3: CASTGTSSSYNEQFF. The CDR3 nucleotides read TGTGCCAGCACCGGGACAAGCAGCTCCTACAATGAGCAGTTCTTC.